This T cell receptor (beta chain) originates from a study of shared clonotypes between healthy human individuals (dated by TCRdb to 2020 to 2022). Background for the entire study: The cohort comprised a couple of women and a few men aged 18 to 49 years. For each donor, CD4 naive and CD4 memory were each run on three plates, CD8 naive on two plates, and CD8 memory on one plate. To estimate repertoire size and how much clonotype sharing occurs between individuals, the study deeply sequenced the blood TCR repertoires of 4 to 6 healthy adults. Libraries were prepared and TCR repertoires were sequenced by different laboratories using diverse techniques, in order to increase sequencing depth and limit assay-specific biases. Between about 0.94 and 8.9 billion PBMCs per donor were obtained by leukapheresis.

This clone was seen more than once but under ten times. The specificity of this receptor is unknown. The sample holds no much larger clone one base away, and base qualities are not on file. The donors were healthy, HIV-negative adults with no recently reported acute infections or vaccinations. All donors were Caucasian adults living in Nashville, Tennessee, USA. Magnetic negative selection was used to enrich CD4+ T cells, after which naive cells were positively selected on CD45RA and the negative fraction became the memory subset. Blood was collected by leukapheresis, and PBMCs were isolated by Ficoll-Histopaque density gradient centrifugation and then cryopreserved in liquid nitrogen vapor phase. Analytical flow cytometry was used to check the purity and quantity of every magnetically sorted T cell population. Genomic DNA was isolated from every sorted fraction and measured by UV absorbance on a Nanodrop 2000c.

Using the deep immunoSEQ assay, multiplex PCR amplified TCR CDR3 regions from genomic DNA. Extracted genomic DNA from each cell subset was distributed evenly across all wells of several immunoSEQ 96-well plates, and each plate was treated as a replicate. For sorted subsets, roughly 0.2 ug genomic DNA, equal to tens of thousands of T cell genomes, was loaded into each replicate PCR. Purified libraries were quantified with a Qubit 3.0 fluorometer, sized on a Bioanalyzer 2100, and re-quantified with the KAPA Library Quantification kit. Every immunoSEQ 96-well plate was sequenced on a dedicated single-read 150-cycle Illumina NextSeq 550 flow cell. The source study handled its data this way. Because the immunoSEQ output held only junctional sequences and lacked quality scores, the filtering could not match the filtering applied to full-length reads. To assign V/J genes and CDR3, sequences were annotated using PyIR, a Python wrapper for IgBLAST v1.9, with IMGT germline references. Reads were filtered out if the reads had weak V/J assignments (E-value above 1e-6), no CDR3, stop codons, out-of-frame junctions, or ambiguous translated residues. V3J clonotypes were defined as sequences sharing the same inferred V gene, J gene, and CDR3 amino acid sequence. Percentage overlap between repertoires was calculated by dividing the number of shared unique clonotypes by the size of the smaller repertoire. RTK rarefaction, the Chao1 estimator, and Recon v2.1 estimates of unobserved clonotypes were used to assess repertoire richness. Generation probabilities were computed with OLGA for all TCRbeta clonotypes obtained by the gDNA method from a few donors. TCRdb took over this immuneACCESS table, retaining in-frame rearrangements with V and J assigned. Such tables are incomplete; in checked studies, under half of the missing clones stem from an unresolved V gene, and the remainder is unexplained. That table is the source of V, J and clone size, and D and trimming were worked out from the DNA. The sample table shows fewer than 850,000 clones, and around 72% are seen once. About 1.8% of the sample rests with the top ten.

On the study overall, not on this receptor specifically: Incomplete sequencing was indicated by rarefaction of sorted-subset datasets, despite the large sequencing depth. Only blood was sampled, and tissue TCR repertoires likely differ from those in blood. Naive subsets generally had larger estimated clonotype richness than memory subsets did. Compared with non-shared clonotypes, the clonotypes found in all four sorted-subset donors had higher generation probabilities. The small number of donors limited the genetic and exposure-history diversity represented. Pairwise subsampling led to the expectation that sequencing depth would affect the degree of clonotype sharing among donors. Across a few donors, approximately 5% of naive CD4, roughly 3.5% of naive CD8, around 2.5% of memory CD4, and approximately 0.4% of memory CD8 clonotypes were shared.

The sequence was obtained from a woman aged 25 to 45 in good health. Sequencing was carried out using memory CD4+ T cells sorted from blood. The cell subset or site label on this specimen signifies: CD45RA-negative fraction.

The CDR3 here reads CASSMGRRGGNTEAFF. The DNA sequence is given as TGTGCCAGTAGTATGGGCCGGAGGGGTGGAAACACTGAAGCTTTCTTT. This chain joins TRBV19 to TRBJ1-1; the D gene is perhaps TRBD1, on 5 matching bases. CDR3 length: 16 amino acids, cysteine to phenylalanine. Only the CDR3 DNA is retained, 48 bases long and in frame from the first base. The trim is 3 bases for V and 2 bases for J, with a gap of 16 bases between the germline ends. According to the germline V gene (reference sequence), CDR1 reads LNHDA and CDR2 reads SQIVND.